Below, 9 T cell receptor beta chains from the same sample are listed, as sequenced in a study of OX40 agonist ivuxolimab in advanced cancers. Assay used: immunoSEQ multiplex PCR; TCRdb lists only in-frame clones, some missing. The profile shows over 30,000 clones, roughly 89% of them singletons. Sequencing was performed on CD4+ or CD8+ T cells sorted from blood, taken in a trial of the OX40 agonist ivuxolimab. These receptors all stem from an adult with an advanced solid tumor such as melanoma, head and neck, liver or kidney cancer.

V is TRBV5-1 and J is TRBJ2-2; 11 bases line up with TRBD1. The CDR3 loop spans 16 amino acids. Germline CDR1 and CDR2: SGHRS and YFSETQ. V was pared by 3 bases and J by 5 bases, with 6 bases of the junction left unmatched. CDR3 in amino acids: CASSWTGGFPTGELFF. In DNA, the CDR3 is TGCGCCAGCAGCTGGACAGGGGGCTTTCCAACCGGGGAGCTGTTTTTT.

V and J are TRBV7-9 and TRBJ2-1; D is unclear. CDR3 size: 13 residues. The germline V gene has CDR1 SEHNR and CDR2 FQNEAQ (reference sequence). Trimming took off 7 bases at V and 9 bases at J, with 16 bases between the two ends. In DNA, the CDR3 is TGTGCCAGCACTCCAACGGAGAGGATTGAGCAGTTCTTC. Translation gives CASTPTERIEQFF.

The gene calls are TRBV27 and TRBJ2-5, with 13 bases identical to TRBD2. Germline lookup yields CDR1 MNHEY and CDR2 SMNVEV (reference sequence). This CDR3 spans 15 amino acids. After removal of 7 bases from V and 5 bases from J, the junction contained 7 bases not matched to a gene. The CDR3 spells CASTPTSGGRETQYF. The DNA of the CDR3 is TGTGCCAGCACGCCGACTAGCGGGGGGCGGGAGACCCAGTACTTC.

This clone was seen a handful of times. V is TRBV7-8 and J is TRBJ2-3; D gene ambiguous. The germline gives CDR1 SGHVS, CDR2 FQNEAQ. CDR3 length: 12 amino acids. Trimming took off 5 bases at V and 3 bases at J, with 6 bases between the two ends. The DNA of the CDR3 is TGTGCCAGCAGCCTCTTTACAGATACGCAGTATTTT. The encoded protein is CASSLFTDTQYF.

The rearrangement links TRBV11-2 to TRBJ1-2, with D hard to call. Germline V CDR1 and CDR2: SGHAT, FQNNGV. The CDR3 length is 12 residues. V lost 4 bases and J lost 2, with 5 bases in between. Here the CDR3 DNA reads TGTGCCAGCAGCTCCTCAAACTATGGCTACACCTTC. Its protein product is CASSSSNYGYTF.

This sequence joins TRBV27 and TRBJ2-7; D gene ambiguous. Trimming left V 2 bases short and J 0 bases short, with 8 bases between. Per the germline V gene, CDR1 is MNHEY and CDR2 is SMNVEV (reference sequence). CDR3 size: 14 residues. CDR3 nucleotides: TGTGCCAGCAGTTTAGGGCTTAGCTCCTACGAGCAGTACTTC. The encoded protein is CASSLGLSSYEQYF.

The chain employs TRBV6-4 and TRBJ1-2; D ambiguous. The V gene's germline CDR1 is MRHNA and CDR2 SNTAGT. Trimming pared 2 bases from V and 8 bases from J, leaving 6 bases between. The CDR3 has 11 residues. The CDR3 bases are TGTGCCAGCAGTGACGGCTGGGGCTACACCTTC. Amino acids: CASSDGWGYTF.

The chain is built from TRBV29-1 and TRBJ2-5, with no clear D. The V end lost 0 bases, the J end lost 1 base, and 12 bases lay between the germline ends. Germline V gives CDR1 SQVTM, CDR2 ANQGSEA. The CDR3 totals 15 residues. The CDR3 DNA follows: TGCAGCGTTGAAGATTTAGAGTCAGCCCAAGAGACCCAGTACTTC. This translates into CSVEDLESAQETQYF.

This CDR3 reads CASSLLVDRSDQPQHF. The CDR3 DNA reads TGTGCCAGCAGCTTGCTCGTGGACAGGAGTGATCAGCCCCAGCATTTT. The chain couples TRBV5-8 to TRBJ1-5; 7 positions match TRBD1. The CDR3 contains 16 residues. J lost 5 bases, V lost 1 base, and 9 bases had no gene match. Germline V gene lookup returns CDR1 SGHTS and CDR2 YDEGEE.